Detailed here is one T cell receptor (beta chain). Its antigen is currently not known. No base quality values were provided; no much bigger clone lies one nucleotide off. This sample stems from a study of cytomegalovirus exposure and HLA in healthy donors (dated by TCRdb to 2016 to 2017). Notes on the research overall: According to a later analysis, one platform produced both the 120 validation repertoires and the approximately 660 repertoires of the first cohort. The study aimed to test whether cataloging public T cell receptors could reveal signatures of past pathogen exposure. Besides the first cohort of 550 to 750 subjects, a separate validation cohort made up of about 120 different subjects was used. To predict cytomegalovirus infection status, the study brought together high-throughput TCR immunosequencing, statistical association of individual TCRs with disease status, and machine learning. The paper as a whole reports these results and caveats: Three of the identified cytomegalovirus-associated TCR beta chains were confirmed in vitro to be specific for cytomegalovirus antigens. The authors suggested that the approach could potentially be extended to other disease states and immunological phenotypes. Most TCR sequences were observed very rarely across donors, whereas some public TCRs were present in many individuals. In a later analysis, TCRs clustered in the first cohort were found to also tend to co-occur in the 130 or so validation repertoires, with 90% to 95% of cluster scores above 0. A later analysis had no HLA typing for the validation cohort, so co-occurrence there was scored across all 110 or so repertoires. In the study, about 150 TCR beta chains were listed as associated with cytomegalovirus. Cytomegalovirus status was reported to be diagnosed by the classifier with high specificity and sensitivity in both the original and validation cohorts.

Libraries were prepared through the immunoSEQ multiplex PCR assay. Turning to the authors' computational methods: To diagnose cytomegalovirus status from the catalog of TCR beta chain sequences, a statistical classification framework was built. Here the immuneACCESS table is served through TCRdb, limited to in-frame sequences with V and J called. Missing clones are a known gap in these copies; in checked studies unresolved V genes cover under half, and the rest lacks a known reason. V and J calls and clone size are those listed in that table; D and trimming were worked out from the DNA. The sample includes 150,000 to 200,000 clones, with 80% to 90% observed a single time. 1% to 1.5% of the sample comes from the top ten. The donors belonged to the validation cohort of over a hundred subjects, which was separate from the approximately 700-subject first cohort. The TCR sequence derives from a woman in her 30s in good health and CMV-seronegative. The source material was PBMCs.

The CDR3 reads CASSLPGTAYGYTF. Here is the DNA: TGTGCCAGCAGTTTGCCTGGGACAGCCTATGGCTACACCTTC. The chain is made from TRBV28 and TRBJ1-2; TRBD1 fits 7 bases in the junction. The V end gives up 3 bases and the J end 4 bases, leaving 5 bases in the junction not matched to a gene. From the germline V gene, CDR1 is MDHEN and CDR2 is SYDVKM. The CDR3 spans 14 residues, from the cysteine through the phenylalanine. Only the CDR3 region is kept as DNA, spanning 42 bases read in frame from base 1.